The T cell receptor beta chain described here comes from a study of T cells in Graves' hyperthyroidism and ophthalmopathy. Study results and caveats: Using 13 V-J features, a model discriminated ophthalmopathy from stable hyperthyroidism. Clonotypes that were expanded in thyroid above 0.001 mostly appeared in blood too.

Diagnoses were made from clinical symptoms, serum measures (thyroxine and TRAb), thyroid ultrasound and orbital computed tomography. Researchers amplified the TCR beta CDR3 regions from RNA transcripts. The primer set for the first-round RT-PCR of the TCR CDR3 was HTBI. TCRdb independently ran MiXCR on the multiplex PCR reads; one entry per CDR3 protein. The repertoire includes approximately 300,000 distinct CDR3 sequences, approximately 18% of them detected once, and less than 45% sits in the top ten. Trimming removed 6 bases from V and 7 bases from J; junction bases left unmatched: 5. Germline V gene lookup returns CDR1 MNHEY and CDR2 SMNVEV (reference sequence). The CDR3 extends over 13 amino acids. Concerning this clonotype itself: The antigen remains undetermined.

The sequence derives from a man aged 45-65 years with Graves' ophthalmopathy. The chain couples TRBV27 to TRBJ2-4; 8 bases map to TRBD1. The sample was blood. CDR3 bases: TGTGCCAGCAGCAACAGGGGGACGAACATTCAGTACTTC. Protein sequence: CASSNRGTNIQYF.